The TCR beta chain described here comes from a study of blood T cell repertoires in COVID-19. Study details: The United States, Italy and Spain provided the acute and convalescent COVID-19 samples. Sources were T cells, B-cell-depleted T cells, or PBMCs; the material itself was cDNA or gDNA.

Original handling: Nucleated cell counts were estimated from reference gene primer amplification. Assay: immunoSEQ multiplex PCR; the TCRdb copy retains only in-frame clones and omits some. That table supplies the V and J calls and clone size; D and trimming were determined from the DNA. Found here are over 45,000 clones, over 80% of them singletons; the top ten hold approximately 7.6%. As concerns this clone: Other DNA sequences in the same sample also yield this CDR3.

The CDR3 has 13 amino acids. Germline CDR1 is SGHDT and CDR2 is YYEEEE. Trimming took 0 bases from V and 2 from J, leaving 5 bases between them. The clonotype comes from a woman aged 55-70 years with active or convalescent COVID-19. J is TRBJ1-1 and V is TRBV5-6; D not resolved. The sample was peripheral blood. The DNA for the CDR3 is TGTGCCAGCAGCTTGGTGGCCAACACTGAAGCTTTCTTT. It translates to CASSLVANTEAFF. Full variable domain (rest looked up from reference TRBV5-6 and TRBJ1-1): DAGVTQSPTHLIKTRGQQVTLRCSPKSGHDTVSWYQQALGQGPQFIFQYYEEEERQRGNFPDRFSGHQFPNYSSELNVNALLLGDSALYLCASSLVANTEAFFGQGTRLTVV.